The next 29 T cell receptor beta chains were all read from a single sample in a study of blood T cell repertoires in COVID-19. The table came from immunoSEQ multiplex PCR; TCRdb's copy has only in-frame clones and leaves some out. Here the sample spans fewer than 200,000 clones, 80% to 95% being singletons. The specimen sequenced was peripheral blood. The receptors stem from a middle-aged man with acute or convalescent COVID-19.

V gene TRBV5-1 combines with J gene TRBJ1-3, with D possibly being TRBD1 (6 bases). V was shortened by 4 bases and J by 0 bases, with 14 bases between the two germline ends. Germline CDR1 SGHRS, CDR2 YFSETQ. There are 16 residues in the CDR3. Here the CDR3 DNA reads TGCGCCAGCAGCACCCAGGGGTCCCTCTCTGGAAACACCATATATTTT. It is translated as CASSTQGSLSGNTIYF.

The chain carries TRBV3-1 (or the pseudogene TRBV3-2) and TRBJ2-4, with 8 bases matching TRBD1. V dropped 3 bases and J dropped 6; count of bases not matched to a gene: 10. The V gene's germline CDR1 is LGHDT and CDR2 YNNKEL (reference sequence). The CDR3 is 16 residues long. DNA for the CDR3: TGTGCCAGCAGCCAGGGGGACAGGCTCCGACCAAACATTCAGTACTTC. Translation gives CASSQGDRLRPNIQYF.

The V and J genes are TRBV6-5 and TRBJ1-6; D unclear. Between the trimmed V and J ends, which lost 2 bases and 6 bases, there was a span of 11 bases. This CDR3 comprises 15 residues. Germline lookup yields CDR1 MNHEY and CDR2 SVGAGI. This CDR3 reads CASSYANLLNSPLHF. CDR3 sequence (DNA): TGTGCCAGCAGTTACGCAAACCTACTTAATTCACCCCTCCACTTT.

This clone was seen only once. This chain connects TRBV30 to TRBJ2-1, with TRBD1 matching 9 bases. V lost 3 bases, J lost 12 bases, and 12 bases stayed unmatched. This CDR3 has 14 residues. Germline V lookup: CDR1 GTSNPN, CDR2 SVGIG (reference sequence). CDR3 bases: TGTGCCTGGAGGGATGGAACAGGGGGCAACCGGCAGTTCTTC. This translates into CAWRDGTGGNRQFF. Variable domain in full (rest from reference TRBV30 and TRBJ2-1): SQTIHQWPATLVQPVGSPLSLECTVEGTSNPNLYWYRQAAGRGLQLLFYSVGIGQISSEVPQNLSASRPQDRQFILSSKKLLLSDSGFYLCAWRDGTGGNRQFFGPGTRLTVL.

The chain is built from TRBV7-9 and TRBJ2-3; D ambiguous. This CDR3 has 14 residues. In germline, CDR1 is SEHNR, CDR2 FQNEAQ (reference sequence). V lost 5 bases and J lost 4, with 13 bases in between. CDR3 DNA sequence: TGTGCCAGCAGCCGGTCGCTCTCGGCAGATACGCAGTATTTT. This encodes CASSRSLSADTQYF.

This chain connects TRBV7-9 to TRBJ2-2; 8 bases align to TRBD1. CDR1 is SEHNR, CDR2 FQNEAQ, per germline (reference sequence). The J segment lost 6 bases and the V segment lost 3 bases, leaving 9 bases of the junction unmatched. The CDR3 consists of 16 residues. CDR3 in DNA: TGTGCCAGCAGCTTCCGGACAGGGAAGGCCTCCGGGGAGCTGTTTTTT. This gives the protein CASSFRTGKASGELFF.

The gene calls are TRBV2 and TRBJ2-1; possible D gene TRBD2, 5 bases. V lost 4 bases, J lost 2 bases, and 12 bases lay in between. This CDR3 has 15 residues. The V gene's germline CDR1 is SNHLY and CDR2 FYNNEI. The CDR3 DNA follows: TGTGCCAGCAGTGGAGGCAGAGGGACCTACAATGAGCAGTTCTTC. It encodes CASSGGRGTYNEQFF.

The gene calls are TRBV11-2 and TRBJ1-1; D gene ambiguous. Trimming stripped 7 bases from V and 4 bases from J, with 13 bases between. The germline CDR1 and CDR2 sequences are SGHAT and FQNNGV. This CDR3 region has 13 residues. The CDR3 DNA sequence: TGTGCCAGCACCCTAACCTTATCCACTGAAGCTTTCTTT. It specifies CASTLTLSTEAFF.

J is TRBJ2-5 and V is TRBV19; TRBD1 matches at 8 bases. The CDR3 extends over 13 amino acids. Germline CDR1 and CDR2: LNHDA and SQIVND (reference sequence). J gave up 4 bases and V 4 bases, and 2 bases lay outside the gene matches. The CDR3, as DNA: TGTGCCAGTAGTACCGACAGGGGAGAGACCCAGTACTTC. Its translation is CASSTDRGETQYF.

This clone was seen a handful of times. V and J are TRBV27 and TRBJ1-5; D is unclear. The CDR3 runs to 10 residues. Germline CDR1 reads MNHEY; CDR2 reads SMNVEV (reference sequence). The V and J ends lost 8 bases and 6 bases respectively, with 5 bases between them. CDR3 protein: CASGSQPQHF. The CDR3 DNA sequence: TGTGCCAGCGGGAGTCAGCCCCAGCATTTT.

The chain links TRBV29-1 to TRBJ2-1; possibly TRBD2 for D (5 bases). V dropped 4 bases and J dropped 6 bases, with 10 bases sitting between them. The CDR3 totals 12 residues. Germline CDR1 and CDR2: SQVTM and ANQGSEA. The CDR3 DNA is TGCAGCGTTGCTCGGGATTCCAATGAGCAGTTCTTC. Translation: CSVARDSNEQFF.

The chain is built from TRBV5-6 and TRBJ1-3, with 8 bases that match TRBD1. There are 14 residues in the CDR3. CDR1 is SGHDT and CDR2 is YYEEEE in the germline V gene. Trimming at V came to 2 bases and at J to 10 bases, leaving 8 bases not matched to a gene. CDR3 loop: CASSLNRGTSTIYF. DNA of the CDR3: TGTGCCAGCAGCTTAAACAGGGGGACGAGTACCATATATTTT.

The V call is TRBV11-2, the J call TRBJ2-2, with D perhaps TRBD2 (5 bases). CDR1 is SGHAT and CDR2 is FQNNGV in the germline V gene. Trimming left V 1 base short and J 4 bases short, with 7 bases between. The CDR3 runs to 14 residues. Written as DNA, the CDR3 is TGTGCCAGCAGCTTAGCGGGAAGCACCGGGGAGCTGTTTTTT. This codes for CASSLAGSTGELFF.

The chain combines TRBV7-8 with TRBJ1-3; 8 bases are shared with TRBD1. Germline V gene lookup returns CDR1 SGHVS and CDR2 FQNEAQ. V was clipped by 3 bases and J by 0 bases; unmatched bases: 4. The CDR3 has 16 amino acids. The CDR3 region has the DNA TGTGCCAGCAGCTTTACAGGGGGAACCTCTGGAAACACCATATATTTT. Protein sequence: CASSFTGGTSGNTIYF. Filled out from reference TRBV7-8 and TRBJ1-3, the complete variable domain reads GAGVSQSPRYKVAKRGQDVALRCDPISGHVSLFWYQQALGQGPEFLTYFQNEAQLDKSGLPSDRFFAERPEGSVSTLKIQRTQQEDSAVYLCASSFTGGTSGNTIYFGEGSWLTVV.

The CDR3 protein is CAFTGSPYGYTF. DNA for the CDR3: TGTGCCTTTACAGGGTCTCCTTATGGCTACACCTTC. The rearrangement uses TRBV30 and TRBJ1-2, with D maybe TRBD1 (6 bases). The CDR3 contains 12 residues. V lost 7 bases, J lost 5 bases, and 14 bases lay in between. Germline loops: CDR1 GTSNPN, CDR2 SVGIG (reference sequence).

The gene calls are TRBV5-1 and TRBJ2-1; 11 positions agree with TRBD2. The junction had 19 bases not matched to a gene; V was cut back by 1 base and J by 7 bases. CDR1 SGHRS and CDR2 YFSETQ come from the germline V gene. The CDR3 consists of 20 residues. The CDR3 DNA is TGCGCCAGCAGCTTGAAGGTCCTAGCGGGAGGACTAGGACCCTTTAATGAGCAGTTCTTC. It translates to CASSLKVLAGGLGPFNEQFF.

The chain recombines TRBV24-1 with TRBJ2-3; D not certain. The germline V gene has CDR1 KGHDR and CDR2 SFDVKD. This CDR3 comprises 13 residues. V shed 9 bases and J shed 1 base, with 10 bases lying between them. The CDR3 bases are TGTGCCACCGGGGATTTCGGCACAGATACGCAGTATTTT. Protein: CATGDFGTDTQYF.

The V call is TRBV5-4, the J call TRBJ2-2; 9 nucleotides align to TRBD1. The CDR3 has 15 residues. The germline gives CDR1 SGHNT, CDR2 YYREEE (reference sequence). Trimming cost V 6 bases and J 4 bases; bases outside gene matches: 7. The CDR3 DNA reads TGTGCCAGCACCATAGACAGGGGGGTCACCGGGGAGCTGTTTTTT. This gives the protein CASTIDRGVTGELFF. Full variable domain (missing parts from reference TRBV5-4 and TRBJ2-2): ETGVTQSPTHLIKTRGQQVTLRCSSQSGHNTVSWYQQALGQGPQFIFQYYREEENGRGNFPPRFSGLQFPNYSSELNVNALELDDSALYLCASTIDRGVTGELFFGEGSRLTVL.

This chain links TRBV11-2 with TRBJ1-3, with a tentative D call TRBD1 (6 bases). The CDR3 consists of 16 residues. Germline V gives CDR1 SGHAT, CDR2 FQNNGV. Deletions cut 5 bases from V and 2 bases from J, with 16 bases between. The CDR3: CASSAYNREAGNTIYF. Here the CDR3 DNA reads TGTGCCAGCAGCGCCTACAACAGGGAAGCTGGAAACACCATATATTTT.

This CDR3 is CASSPRQGLNQPQHF. For the CDR3, the DNA is TGTGCCAGTAGTCCCCGGCAGGGCCTCAATCAGCCCCAGCATTTT. The chain uses TRBV19 and TRBJ1-5, with a tentative D call TRBD1 (5 bases). The CDR3 consists of 15 residues. CDR1 LNHDA and CDR2 SQIVND come from the germline V gene (reference sequence). V was shortened by 5 bases and J by 3 bases, with 14 bases between the two germline ends. The full variable domain, in which reference TRBV19 and TRBJ1-5 provide the parts outside the CDR3, is DGGITQSPKYLFRKEGQNVTLSCEQNLNHDAMYWYRQDPGQGLRLIYYSQIVNDFQKGDIAEGYSVSREKKESFPLTVTSAQKNPTAFYLCASSPRQGLNQPQHFGDGTRLSIL.

The chain combines TRBV28 with TRBJ1-2, with D maybe TRBD1 (6 bases). The CDR3 has 14 residues. Germline CDR1 MDHEN, CDR2 SYDVKM. Between the trimmed V and J ends, which lost 4 bases and 2 bases, there was a span of 11 bases. This chain's CDR3 is CASSSGGQNYGYTF. CDR3 in DNA: TGTGCCAGCAGTTCCGGTGGACAGAACTATGGCTACACCTTC.

The rearrangement uses TRBV3-1 (or the pseudogene TRBV3-2) and TRBJ2-5; unclear D gene. Germline values: CDR1 LGHDT, CDR2 YNNKEL (reference sequence). This CDR3 region has 14 residues. V lost 1 base, J lost 5 bases, and 11 bases lay in between. The DNA for the CDR3 is TGTGCCAGCAGCCAAGTCAGGATTTGGGAGACCCAGTACTTC. Translation gives CASSQVRIWETQYF.

The chain uses TRBV7-2 and TRBJ1-3; D not certain. V was trimmed by 1 base and J by 0 bases, leaving 10 bases between them. From germline, CDR1 is SGHTA and CDR2 FQGNSA. CDR3 length: 16 amino acids. The CDR3 nucleotides are TGTGCCAGCAGCTTAGTCTATGCGGTCTCTGGAAACACCATATATTTT. Protein sequence: CASSLVYAVSGNTIYF.

The genes are TRBV5-1 and TRBJ2-5; 14 bases fit TRBD2. V was clipped by 3 bases and J by 4 bases; unmatched bases: 5. Germline V gene sequence: CDR1 SGHRS, CDR2 YFSETQ. The CDR3 extends over 16 amino acids. The CDR3 sequence: CASSWTGTSGGETQYF. CDR3 nucleotides: TGCGCCAGCAGCTGGACCGGGACTAGCGGGGGAGAGACCCAGTACTTC.

The gene calls are TRBV5-1 and TRBJ2-7; TRBD2 matches 8 bases. The trim removed 2 bases at V and 3 bases at J, leaving 4 bases unmatched. The CDR3 has 14 amino acids. Germline V lookup: CDR1 SGHRS, CDR2 YFSETQ. CDR3 loop: CASSLTGTSYEQYF. CDR3 in DNA: TGCGCCAGCAGCTTAACCGGGACTAGCTACGAGCAGTACTTC.

The rearrangement links TRBV5-1 to TRBJ1-1, with 9 bases aligning to TRBD1. This CDR3 comprises 14 residues. The junction had 4 bases not matched to a gene; V was cut back by 6 bases and J by 1 base. Looked up from germline, CDR1 is SGHRS and CDR2 is YFSETQ. CDR3 in DNA: TGCGCCAGCACACAGGGGGCCCAGAACACTGAAGCTTTCTTT. It is translated as CASTQGAQNTEAFF.

J is TRBJ2-6 and V is TRBV19; D perhaps matches TRBD1 (6 bases). The CDR3 runs 17 residues. Between the trimmed V and J ends, which lost 4 bases and 2 bases, there was a span of 15 bases. The germline CDR1 and CDR2 sequences are LNHDA and SQIVND (reference sequence). DNA of the CDR3: TGTGCCAGTAGTAAACAGGGAATTAGTACTGGGGCCAACGTCCTGACTTTC. It specifies CASSKQGISTGANVLTF.

The V gene is TRBV30, the J gene TRBJ1-4; D might be TRBD1 (5 bases). The CDR3 has 14 amino acids. Trimming took 3 bases from V and 8 from J, leaving 16 bases between them. Germline values: CDR1 GTSNPN, CDR2 SVGIG (reference sequence). The CDR3 protein is CAWSLTGTWEKLFF. The DNA of the CDR3 is TGTGCCTGGAGCCTCACCGGGACTTGGGAAAAACTGTTTTTT.

This clone was detected only a few times. This rearrangement joins TRBV19 to TRBJ1-2; the D gene is possibly TRBD1 (6 bases). With 0 bases removed from V and 4 bases from J, the gap between germline ends came to 9 bases. Germline assignment: CDR1 LNHDA and CDR2 SQIVND (reference sequence). The CDR3 is 14 residues long. The CDR3 DNA follows: TGTGCCAGTAGTATAGATGCGGACAGCTATGGCTACACCTTC. It specifies CASSIDADSYGYTF.